This passage covers 24 T cell receptor beta chains from one sample sequenced in a study of blood T cell repertoires in COVID-19. Sequencing used immunoSEQ multiplex PCR; TCRdb keeps in-frame clones, though not all of them. The sample records about 180,000 clones, around 90% being singletons. Sequencing was done on a sample of peripheral blood. Every receptor here comes from a woman between 45 and 65 years old with acute or convalescent COVID-19.

The V gene is TRBV4-1, the J gene TRBJ2-2, with 7 bases that match TRBD2. The germline gives CDR1 MGHRA, CDR2 YSYEKL. V gave up 5 bases and J gave up 0 bases; unmatched junction bases: 6. This CDR3 comprises 16 residues. The CDR3 nucleotides read TGCGCCAGCAGCTCCCTGGGGACTACGAACACCGGGGAGCTGTTTTTT. Protein sequence: CASSSLGTTNTGELFF.

The chain employs TRBV29-1 and TRBJ1-2; perhaps TRBD1 as D (5 bases). Germline-derived CDR1 and CDR2 are SQVTM and ANQGSEA. V dropped 7 bases and J dropped 3 bases, with 15 bases sitting between them. The length of the CDR3 is 13 residues. CDR3 amino acids: CSADGGTYYGYTF. The DNA of the CDR3 is TGCAGCGCTGATGGGGGGACGTACTATGGCTACACCTTC.

This clone was seen only a few times. The chain employs TRBV6-1 and TRBJ2-3, with a possible D match to TRBD2 (5 bases). From germline, CDR1 is MNHNS and CDR2 SASEGT. This CDR3 has 12 amino acids. The V gene lost 6 bases and the J gene lost 5 bases, with 9 bases spanning the gap. The CDR3, as DNA: TGTGCCAGCAGATCGAGCGGAGATACGCAGTATTTT. This encodes CASRSSGDTQYF.

The V and J genes are TRBV5-6 and TRBJ2-7; TRBD2 agrees at 11 bases. The CDR3 extends over 14 amino acids. Germline CDR1 is SGHDT and CDR2 is YYEEEE. V dropped 4 bases and J dropped 3; count of bases not matched to a gene: 3. The DNA of the CDR3 is TGTGCCAGCAGCGGCGGGACTAGCGGCTACGAGCAGTACTTC. This sequence encodes CASSGGTSGYEQYF. The full variable domain, rest sourced from reference TRBV5-6 and TRBJ2-7, is DAGVTQSPTHLIKTRGQQVTLRCSPKSGHDTVSWYQQALGQGPQFIFQYYEEEERQRGNFPDRFSGHQFPNYSSELNVNALLLGDSALYLCASSGGTSGYEQYFGPGTRLTVT.

This clone appeared a single time. The chain links TRBV10-3 to TRBJ2-5; 10 nucleotides agree with TRBD1. CDR1 ENHRY and CDR2 SYGVKD come from the germline V gene. J lost 1 base, V lost 6 bases, and 11 bases had no gene match. The CDR3 covers 17 residues. The CDR3 bases are TGTGCCATCAGCCGCTTAGGACAGGGGGATATCCAAGAGACCCAGTACTTC. Translating it yields CAISRLGQGDIQETQYF.

The chain joins TRBV29-1 to TRBJ2-6; D gene ambiguous. V gave up 4 bases and J gave up 4 bases, with 8 bases separating them. This CDR3 has 13 residues. Germline CDR1 reads SQVTM; CDR2 reads ANQGSEA. CDR3 nucleotides: TGCAGCGTTGCGCACACCGGGGCCAACGTCCTGACTTTC. Amino acids: CSVAHTGANVLTF.

The rearrangement uses TRBV13 and TRBJ1-1, with 7 positions matching TRBD1. V gave up 3 bases and J gave up 1 base; unmatched junction bases: 5. The CDR3 runs 15 residues. Germline V gene lookup returns CDR1 PRHDT and CDR2 FYEKMQ (reference sequence). The CDR3 protein is CASSFTGTANTEAFF. In DNA form, the CDR3 reads TGTGCCAGCAGCTTTACCGGGACAGCGAACACTGAAGCTTTCTTT. The full variable domain, completed using reference TRBV13 and TRBJ1-1, is AAGVIQSPRHLIKEKRETATLKCYPIPRHDTVYWYQQGPGQDPQFLISFYEKMQSDKGSIPDRFSAQQFSDYHSELNMSSLELGDSALYFCASSFTGTANTEAFFGQGTRLTVV.

The chain carries TRBV6-5 and TRBJ1-6; D gene uncertain. The V end was cut by 4 bases, the J end by 10 bases, with 11 bases between. Looked up from germline, CDR1 is MNHEY and CDR2 is SVGAGI. This CDR3 contains 13 residues. The CDR3 bases are TGTGCCAGCAGTTTAACGACTGGGTCACCCCTCCACTTT. Encoded protein: CASSLTTGSPLHF.

There are a few counts of this clone. The J gene is TRBJ1-2, the V gene TRBV27; no reliable D call. This CDR3 is 13 amino acids long. With 5 bases removed from V and 0 bases from J, the gap between germline ends came to 7 bases. The germline V gene has CDR1 MNHEY and CDR2 SMNVEV (reference sequence). CDR3 nucleotides: TGTGCCAGCAGTCTAACAGCTAACTATGGCTACACCTTC. Translating gives CASSLTANYGYTF.

The chain carries TRBV10-3 and TRBJ1-1; 10 bases map to TRBD1. The CDR3 runs to 15 residues. Trimming cost V 4 bases and J 4 bases; bases outside gene matches: 6. The V gene's germline CDR1 is ENHRY and CDR2 SYGVKD. CDR3 sequence: CAISARDRGGTEAFF. DNA of the CDR3: TGTGCCATCAGTGCCCGGGACAGGGGAGGCACTGAAGCTTTCTTT.

The CDR3: CASSLERGGQGWEKLFF. The CDR3 DNA follows: TGTGCCAGCAGCTTGGAGCGCGGAGGTCAGGGGTGGGAAAAACTGTTTTTT. The chain is built from TRBV5-6 and TRBJ1-4; D is possibly TRBD1 (6 bases). The CDR3 is 17 residues long. Germline V gene lookup returns CDR1 SGHDT and CDR2 YYEEEE. The ends were cut back, 0 bases at V and 8 bases at J, with 20 bases in the middle.

V gene TRBV20-1 combines with J gene TRBJ1-1; D is ambiguous. V was clipped by 6 bases and J by 2 bases, with 7 bases between them. In germline, CDR1 is DFQATT, CDR2 SNEGSKA (reference sequence). The CDR3 is 11 residues long. CDR3 region: CSAHKNTEAFF. The CDR3 nucleotides read TGCAGTGCACACAAAAACACTGAAGCTTTCTTT.

The chain uses TRBV5-8 and TRBJ2-3; D not certain. This CDR3 is built from 14 residues. V was pared by 4 bases and J by 0 bases, with 9 bases between. CDR1 and CDR2 from the germline V gene are SGHTS and YDEGEE. The DNA for the CDR3 is TGTGCCAGCAGCCTGGGCGTTAGCACAGATACGCAGTATTTT. It codes for CASSLGVSTDTQYF.

The V gene is TRBV27, the J gene TRBJ1-5; D remains ambiguous. Germline assignment: CDR1 MNHEY and CDR2 SMNVEV (reference sequence). V was shortened by 3 bases and J by 4 bases, with 7 bases between the two germline ends. The length of the CDR3 is 13 residues. The CDR3 is CASSLARNQPQHF. DNA of the CDR3: TGTGCCAGCAGTTTGGCCAGAAATCAGCCCCAGCATTTT.

The rearrangement links TRBV30 to TRBJ1-3; 7 bases are a match to TRBD1. V was clipped by 4 bases and J by 8 bases; unmatched bases: 8. Germline V gives CDR1 GTSNPN, CDR2 SVGIG (reference sequence). The CDR3 has 13 residues. CDR3 sequence reads: CAWTTGIADTIYF. CDR3 nucleotide sequence: TGTGCCTGGACGACAGGGATAGCGGACACCATATATTTT.

In its sample, this clone was seen a few times. This chain connects TRBV5-1 to TRBJ1-2; 8 nucleotides agree with TRBD1. V lost 5 bases to trimming and J lost 4 bases; unmatched junction nucleotides: 13. Per germline, CDR1 SGHRS and CDR2 YFSETQ. The CDR3 length is 16 residues. CDR3 residues: CASRRNQGAQVYGYTF. As DNA, the CDR3 is TGCGCCAGCAGGCGGAATCAGGGGGCGCAGGTCTATGGCTACACCTTC.

In its sample, this clone was seen once. CDR3: CASSLGPTITYEQYF. CDR3 sequence (DNA): TGTGCCAGCAGCCTGGGCCCTACGATAACCTACGAGCAGTACTTC. V is TRBV7-2 and J is TRBJ2-7; D is unclear. CDR3 size: 15 residues. V lost 5 bases and J lost 2, with 16 bases in between. Germline V CDR1 and CDR2: SGHTA, FQGNSA. Combining the CDR3 with reference TRBV7-2 and TRBJ2-7 gives the whole variable domain GAGVSQSPSNKVTEKGKDVELRCDPISGHTALYWYRQSLGQGLEFLIYFQGNSAPDKSGLPSDRFSAERTGGSVSTLTIQRTQQEDSAVYLCASSLGPTITYEQYFGPGTRLTVT.

The chain links TRBV6-6 to TRBJ2-2; the match to TRBD2 covers 10 bases. CDR3 length: 16 residues. V shed 7 bases, J shed 5 bases, and the junction held 10 bases outside the gene matches. From germline, CDR1 is MNHNY and CDR2 SVGAGI (reference sequence). The CDR3 DNA is TGTGCCAGCATTAATAGCGGGGGGAGTGAGACCGGGGAGCTGTTTTTT. Its protein product is CASINSGGSETGELFF.

The gene calls are TRBV6-5 and TRBJ2-3; a possible D gene is TRBD2 (6 bases). CDR3 length: 16 residues. Germline V lookup: CDR1 MNHEY, CDR2 SVGAGI. V was cut by 0 bases and J by 4 bases, with 14 bases left in between. This CDR3 reads CASSYSPGGGADTQYF. The CDR3 DNA sequence: TGTGCCAGCAGTTACTCGCCCGGGGGAGGCGCAGATACGCAGTATTTT.

V gene TRBV27 combines with J gene TRBJ2-2, with TRBD2 matching over 7 bases. Germline assignment: CDR1 MNHEY and CDR2 SMNVEV (reference sequence). This CDR3 region has 13 residues. The V gene end was trimmed by 9 bases and the J gene end by 3 bases; junction bases not matched to a gene: 4. The CDR3 here is CASGLADTGELFF. The CDR3 DNA reads as TGTGCCAGTGGTCTAGCGGACACCGGGGAGCTGTTTTTT.

V usage is TRBV3-1 (or the pseudogene TRBV3-2) and J usage is TRBJ2-2; no clear D gene. The ends were cut back, 0 bases at V and 1 base at J, with 6 bases in the middle. The CDR3 is 15 amino acids. The germline V gene has CDR1 LGHDT and CDR2 YNNKEL (reference sequence). The CDR3 coding sequence is TGTGCCAGCAGCCAAGAAGACTGGAACACCGGGGAGCTGTTTTTT. Translating gives CASSQEDWNTGELFF.

This clone was counted a single time. The chain recombines TRBV9 with TRBJ2-1; 15 nucleotides agree with TRBD2. Germline V gene data show CDR1 as SGDLS and CDR2 as YYNGEE. The length of the CDR3 is 15 residues. Trimming cost V 4 bases and J 7 bases; bases outside gene matches: 3. This CDR3 is CASSRTSGGENEQFF. CDR3 DNA: TGTGCCAGCAGCAGGACTAGCGGGGGGGAAAATGAGCAGTTCTTC.

This clone has a single count. V usage is TRBV10-3 and J usage is TRBJ2-3, with D possibly being TRBD1 (6 bases). Germline V gene data show CDR1 as ENHRY and CDR2 as SYGVKD. V was clipped by 0 bases and J by 4 bases, with 14 bases between them. This CDR3 spans 16 amino acids. The CDR3 region is CAISESGKGVADTQYF. DNA for the CDR3: TGTGCCATCAGTGAGTCAGGGAAGGGGGTCGCAGATACGCAGTATTTT.

This clone has a single count. Different DNA sequences within this sample yield the same CDR3. The rearrangement links TRBV3-1 (or the pseudogene TRBV3-2) to TRBJ2-5; D gene unclear. The CDR3 totals 12 residues. The germline V gene encodes CDR1 LGHDT and CDR2 YNNKEL (reference sequence). With 1 base removed from V and 3 bases from J, the gap between germline ends came to 3 bases. The CDR3 bases are TGTGCCAGCAGCCAAGCAGAAGAGACCCAGTACTTC. Encoded protein: CASSQAEETQYF.